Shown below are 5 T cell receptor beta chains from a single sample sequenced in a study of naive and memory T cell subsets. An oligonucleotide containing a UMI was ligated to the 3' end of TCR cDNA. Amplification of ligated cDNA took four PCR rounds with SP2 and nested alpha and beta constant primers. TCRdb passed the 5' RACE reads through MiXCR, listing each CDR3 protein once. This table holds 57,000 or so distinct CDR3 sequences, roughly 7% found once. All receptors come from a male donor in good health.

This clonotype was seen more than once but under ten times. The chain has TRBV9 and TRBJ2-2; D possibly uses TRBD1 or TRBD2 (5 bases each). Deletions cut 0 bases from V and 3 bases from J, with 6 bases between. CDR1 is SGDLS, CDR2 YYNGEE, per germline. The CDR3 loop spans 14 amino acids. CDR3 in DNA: TGTGCCAGCAGCGTAGTGGGGGACACCGGGGAGCTGTTTTTT. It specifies CASSVVGDTGELFF.

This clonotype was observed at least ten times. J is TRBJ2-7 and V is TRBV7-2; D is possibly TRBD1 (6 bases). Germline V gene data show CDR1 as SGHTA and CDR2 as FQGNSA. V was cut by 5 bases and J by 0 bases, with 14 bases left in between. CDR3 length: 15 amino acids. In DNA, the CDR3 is TGTGCCAGCAGCCAGGGGCTGATTTACTCCTACGAGCAGTACTTC. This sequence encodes CASSQGLIYSYEQYF.

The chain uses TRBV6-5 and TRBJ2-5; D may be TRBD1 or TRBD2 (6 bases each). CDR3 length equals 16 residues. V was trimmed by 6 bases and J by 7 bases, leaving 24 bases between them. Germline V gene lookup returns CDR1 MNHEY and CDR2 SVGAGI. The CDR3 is CASRQERTGGPRTQYF. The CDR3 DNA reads TGTGCCAGCAGGCAAGAAAGGACCGGGGGCCCCCGGACCCAGTACTTC.

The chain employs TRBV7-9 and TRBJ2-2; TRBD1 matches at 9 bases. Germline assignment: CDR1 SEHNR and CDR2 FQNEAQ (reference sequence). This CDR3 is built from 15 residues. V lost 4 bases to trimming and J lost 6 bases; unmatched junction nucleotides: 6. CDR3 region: CASSSRTGAPGELFF. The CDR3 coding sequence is TGTGCCAGCAGCTCCCGGACAGGGGCCCCCGGGGAGCTGTTTTTT. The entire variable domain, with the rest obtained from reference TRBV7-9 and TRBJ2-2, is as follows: DTGVSQNPRHKITKRGQNVTFRCDPISEHNRLYWYRQTLGQGPEFLTYFQNEAQLEKSRLLSDRFSAERPKGSFSTLEIQRTEQGDSAMYLCASSSRTGAPGELFFGEGSRLTVL.

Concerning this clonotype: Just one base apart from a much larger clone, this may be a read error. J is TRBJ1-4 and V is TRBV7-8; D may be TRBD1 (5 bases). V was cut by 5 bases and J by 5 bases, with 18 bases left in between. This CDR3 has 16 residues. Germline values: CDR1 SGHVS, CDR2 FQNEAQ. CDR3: CASSPQWGLENEKLFF. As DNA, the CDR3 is TGTGCCAGCAGCCCCCAGTGGGGGTTGGAGAATGAAAAACTGTTTTTT.